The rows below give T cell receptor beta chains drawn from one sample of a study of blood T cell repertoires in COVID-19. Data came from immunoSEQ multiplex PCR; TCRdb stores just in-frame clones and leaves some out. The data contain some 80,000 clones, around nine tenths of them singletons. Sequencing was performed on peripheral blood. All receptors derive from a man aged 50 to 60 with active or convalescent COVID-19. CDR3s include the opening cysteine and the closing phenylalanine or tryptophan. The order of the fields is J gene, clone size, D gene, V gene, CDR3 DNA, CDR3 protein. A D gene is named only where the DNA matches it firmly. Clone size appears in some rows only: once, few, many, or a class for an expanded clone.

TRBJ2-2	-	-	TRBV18	TGTGCCAGCTCACCACCTATTTCAGGGATCGGCGGGGAGCTGTTTTTT	CASSPPISGIGGELFF
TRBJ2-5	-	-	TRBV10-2	TGCGCCAGCAGTGAGATTAAAGAGGAGACCCAGTACTTC	CASSEIKEETQYF
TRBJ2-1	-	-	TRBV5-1	TGCGCCAGCAGCTGGGACAATATCTACAATGAGCAGTTCTTC	CASSWDNIYNEQFF
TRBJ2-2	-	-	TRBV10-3	TGTGCCATCAGTGAAAATCGGGGTACCGGGGAGCTGTTTTTT	CAISENRGTGELFF
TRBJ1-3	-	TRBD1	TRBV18	TGTGCCAGCTCGGGGGACAGGGCTGGAAACACCATATATTTT	CASSGDRAGNTIYF
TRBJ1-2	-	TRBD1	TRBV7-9	TGTGCCAGCAGCCGCACAGGGGACTATGGCTACACCTTC	CASSRTGDYGYTF
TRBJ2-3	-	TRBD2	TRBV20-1	TGCAGTGCTAGTAGTCGGCGGGGGGTTACAGATACGCAGTATTTT	CSASSRRGVTDTQYF
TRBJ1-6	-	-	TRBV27	TGTGCCAGCAGCCCCCCGACAGCGAATTCACCCCTCCACTTT	CASSPPTANSPLHF
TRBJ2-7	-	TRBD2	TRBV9	TGTGCCAGCAGCGTAGTAGGTCAGACTAGCGGGGATTGCTACGAGCAGTACTTC	CASSVVGQTSGDCYEQYF
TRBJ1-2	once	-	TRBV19	TGTGCCAGTAGTATGGGTCGGGAAAGGGGCTACACCTTC	CASSMGRERGYTF
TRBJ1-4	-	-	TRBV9	TGTGCCAGCAGCGTAGGGGAGATAAATGAAAAACTGTTTTTT	CASSVGEINEKLFF
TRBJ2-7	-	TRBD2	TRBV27	TGTGCCAGCAGTTCGGGGGGAAGCTCCTACGAGCAGTACTTC	CASSSGGSSYEQYF
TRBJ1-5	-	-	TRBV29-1	TGCAGCGTTACAGTCGGGGGCAATCAGCCCCAGCATTTT	CSVTVGGNQPQHF
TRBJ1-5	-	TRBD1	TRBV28	TGTGCCAGCAGTTTTTATGCAGGGGGCAGTGGGCAGCCCCAGCATTTT	CASSFYAGGSGQPQHF
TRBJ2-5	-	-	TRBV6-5	TGTGCCAGCAGTTCTCAGGGAGGAGAGACCCAGTACTTC	CASSSQGGETQYF